This entry lists 16 T cell receptor beta chains sequenced from one sample in a study of cytomegalovirus exposure and HLA in healthy donors. Primers included in the PCR were 60 Vbeta and 13 Jbeta primers. Here immunoSEQ multiplex PCR was the method, and the copy in TCRdb shows in-frame clones only, minus some. The repertoire holds 100,000 to 120,000 clones, with more than 65% as singletons. The sequencing input was PBMCs. The receptors shown here come from a man younger than 45 in good health and CMV-seropositive.

J is TRBJ2-2 and V is TRBV7-3, with a weak D call TRBD2 (5 bases). The V gene's germline CDR1 is SGHTA and CDR2 FQGTGA. The CDR3 is 14 amino acids. V shed 5 bases and J shed 5 bases, with 12 bases lying between them. CDR3 amino acids: CASSPVPGTGELFF. The CDR3 nucleotides read TGTGCCAGCAGCCCGGTCCCGGGGACCGGGGAGCTGTTTTTT.

This chain uses TRBV7-2 with TRBJ2-5, with a tentative D call TRBD2 (5 bases). CDR3 length: 14 amino acids. Germline V gene sequence: CDR1 SGHTA, CDR2 FQGNSA. V lost 4 bases and J 0 bases, leaving 9 bases between the germline ends. CDR3 residues: CASSSGLYQETQYF. The CDR3 DNA is TGTGCCAGCAGCTCCGGACTGTACCAAGAGACCCAGTACTTC. The full variable domain, with the rest looked up from reference TRBV7-2 and TRBJ2-5, is GAGVSQSPSNKVTEKGKDVELRCDPISGHTALYWYRQSLGQGLEFLIYFQGNSAPDKSGLPSDRFSAERTGGSVSTLTIQRTQQEDSAVYLCASSSGLYQETQYFGPGTRLLVL.

The chain is built from TRBV2 and TRBJ2-1, with TRBD1 matching 7 bases. The CDR3 spans 15 residues. With 4 bases clipped from V and 4 bases from J, the junction kept 7 bases outside the gene matches. In germline, CDR1 is SNHLY, CDR2 FYNNEI. CDR3 in amino acids: CASSGEGAWYNEQFF. CDR3 DNA sequence: TGTGCCAGCAGTGGTGAGGGGGCTTGGTACAATGAGCAGTTCTTC.

The gene calls are TRBV7-9 and TRBJ2-7; 8 nucleotides line up with TRBD1. The CDR3 is 14 amino acids. After removal of 0 bases from V and 6 bases from J, the junction contained 4 bases not matched to a gene. Germline V gene data show CDR1 as SEHNR and CDR2 as FQNEAQ (reference sequence). CDR3 residues: CASSLAQGAPEQYF. CDR3 nucleotides: TGTGCCAGCAGCTTAGCCCAGGGGGCCCCCGAGCAGTACTTC.

This rearrangement joins TRBV2 to TRBJ2-6, with 9 bases fitting TRBD1. With V trimmed by 5 bases and J by 2 bases, 4 bases remained unmatched. Germline V gives CDR1 SNHLY, CDR2 FYNNEI. The CDR3 is 16 residues long. CDR3 loop: CASSTGQGAGANVLTF. DNA of the CDR3: TGTGCCAGCAGTACGGGACAGGGTGCTGGGGCCAACGTCCTGACTTTC. Complete variable domain (other parts from reference TRBV2 and TRBJ2-6): EPEVTQTPSHQVTQMGQEVILRCVPISNHLYFYWYRQILGQKVEFLVSFYNNEISEKSEIFDDQFSVERPDGSNFTLKIRSTKLEDSAMYFCASSTGQGAGANVLTFGAGSRLTVL.

This chain uses TRBV2 with TRBJ2-5, with a weak D call TRBD1 (6 bases). Germline V gene sequence: CDR1 SNHLY, CDR2 FYNNEI. Trimming pared 2 bases from V and 4 bases from J, leaving 8 bases between. CDR3 length equals 13 residues. CDR3 protein: CASSESRGETQYF. The DNA for the CDR3 is TGTGCCAGCAGTGAATCCAGGGGAGAGACCCAGTACTTC.

This chain links TRBV18 with TRBJ1-1; D remains unclear. From germline, CDR1 is KGHSH and CDR2 LQKENI. The CDR3 spans 14 residues. Between the trimmed V and J ends, which lost 3 bases and 1 base, there was a span of 9 bases. The CDR3 reads CASSPSTENTEAFF. CDR3 DNA: TGTGCCAGCTCACCCTCGACTGAGAACACTGAAGCTTTCTTT.

V is TRBV28 and J is TRBJ2-1; D possibly corresponds to TRBD1 (5 bases). V was clipped by 3 bases and J by 9 bases, with 12 bases between them. The CDR3 runs 13 residues. Germline V CDR1 and CDR2: MDHEN, SYDVKM. CDR3 residues: CASSLPQGGEQFF. The CDR3 DNA is TGTGCCAGCAGTTTGCCTCAGGGCGGTGAGCAGTTCTTC. Based on the CDR3 plus reference TRBV28 and TRBJ2-1, the full variable domain is DVKVTQSSRYLVKRTGEKVFLECVQDMDHENMFWYRQDPGLGLRLIYFSYDVKMKEKGDIPEGYSVSREKKERFSLILESASTNQTSMYLCASSLPQGGEQFFGPGTRLTVL.

J is TRBJ2-4 and V is TRBV28; the match to TRBD1 covers 7 bases. CDR1 and CDR2 (germline): MDHEN, SYDVKM. Germline trimming cut 6 bases from V and 1 base from J; bases unmatched to any gene: 21. The CDR3 has 20 amino acids. The CDR3 reads CASSPMDLQGWIGAKNIQYF. In nucleotides, the CDR3 is TGTGCCAGCAGCCCGATGGACTTACAGGGGTGGATTGGGGCCAAAAACATTCAGTACTTC.

The chain has TRBV6-5 and TRBJ2-7, with 7 bases that match TRBD2. The ends lost 6 bases at V and 3 bases at J; junction bases unmatched: 11. The CDR3 runs 15 residues. Looked up from germline, CDR1 is MNHEY and CDR2 is SVGAGI. The CDR3 here is CASSPWEGRSYEQYF. The CDR3 DNA is TGTGCCAGCAGCCCCTGGGAGGGGCGAAGCTACGAGCAGTACTTC.

The genes are TRBV7-8 and TRBJ2-2; D perhaps matches TRBD1 (6 bases). The CDR3 is made up of 16 amino acids. V gave up 4 bases and J gave up 7 bases, with 19 bases separating them. CDR1 and CDR2 from the germline V gene are SGHVS and FQNEAQ. CDR3 region: CASSSTLDSTVGELFF. CDR3 coding DNA: TGTGCCAGCAGCTCGACCCTGGACAGTACAGTCGGGGAGCTGTTTTTT.

This rearrangement joins TRBV11-3 to TRBJ2-5; possible D gene TRBD2, 6 bases. Per the germline V gene, CDR1 is SGHNT and CDR2 is YENEEA. Trimming left V 1 base short and J 5 bases short, with 14 bases between. The CDR3 totals 15 residues. The CDR3 loop is CASSLGERVLETQYF. In nucleotides, the CDR3 is TGTGCCAGCAGCTTAGGAGAGCGGGTGCTGGAGACCCAGTACTTC.

The chain links TRBV10-3 to TRBJ2-3; 12 positions match TRBD1. In germline, CDR1 is ENHRY, CDR2 SYGVKD. The CDR3 sequence is 18 residues long. V was clipped by 2 bases and J by 3 bases; unmatched bases: 9. This CDR3 is CAISETTGTGGGTDTQYF. The CDR3 nucleotides read TGTGCCATCAGTGAGACTACCGGGACAGGGGGCGGAACAGATACGCAGTATTTT.

The CDR3 DNA sequence: TGTGCCACCCAACAGGCAGTTGGAAACACCATATATTTT. Translating it yields CATQQAVGNTIYF. The chain carries TRBV28 and TRBJ1-3, with D possibly TRBD1 on 5 matching bases. The CDR3 is 13 residues long. V shed 10 bases and J shed 3 bases, with 13 bases lying between them. The germline V gene encodes CDR1 MDHEN and CDR2 SYDVKM.

The V gene is TRBV7-2, the J gene TRBJ1-1; D unclear. The CDR3 sequence is 11 residues long. Trimming shortened V by 3 bases and J by 3 bases, and 2 bases separated the two germline ends. Germline CDR1 and CDR2: SGHTA and FQGNSA. The CDR3 loop reads CASSFDTEAFF. CDR3 nucleotides: TGTGCCAGCAGCTTCGACACTGAAGCTTTCTTT. The full variable domain, in which reference TRBV7-2 and TRBJ1-1 provide the parts outside the CDR3, is GAGVSQSPSNKVTEKGKDVELRCDPISGHTALYWYRQSLGQGLEFLIYFQGNSAPDKSGLPSDRFSAERTGGSVSTLTIQRTQQEDSAVYLCASSFDTEAFFGQGTRLTVV.

The rearrangement uses TRBV5-1 and TRBJ2-7, with TRBD1 matching over 7 bases. Germline V lookup: CDR1 SGHRS, CDR2 YFSETQ. Trimming took 1 base from V and 2 from J; bases not matched to a gene: 9. CDR3 length: 16 residues. As DNA, the CDR3 is TGCGCCAGCAGCTTGCACGGGACAGCCTACACCTACGAGCAGTACTTC. Its protein product is CASSLHGTAYTYEQYF.